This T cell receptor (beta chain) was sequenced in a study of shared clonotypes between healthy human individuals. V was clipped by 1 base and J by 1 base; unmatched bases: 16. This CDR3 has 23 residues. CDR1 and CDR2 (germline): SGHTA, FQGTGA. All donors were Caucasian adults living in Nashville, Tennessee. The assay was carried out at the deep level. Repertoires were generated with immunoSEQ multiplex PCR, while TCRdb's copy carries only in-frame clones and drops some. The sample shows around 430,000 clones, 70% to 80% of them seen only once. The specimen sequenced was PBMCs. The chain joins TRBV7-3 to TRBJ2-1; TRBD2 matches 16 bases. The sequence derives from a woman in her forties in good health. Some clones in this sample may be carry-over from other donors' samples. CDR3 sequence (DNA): TGTGCCAGCAGCTTAAGCGGGGGACTAGCGGGAGGGCCTAGGTCTGGTTCCTACAATGAGCAGTTCTTC. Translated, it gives CASSLSGGLAGGPRSGSYNEQFF. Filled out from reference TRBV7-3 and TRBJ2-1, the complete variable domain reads GAGVSQTPSNKVTEKGKYVELRCDPISGHTALYWYRQSLGQGPEFLIYFQGTGAADDSGLPNDRFFAVRPEGSVSTLKIQRTERGDSAVYLCASSLSGGLAGGPRSGSYNEQFFGPGTRLTVL.